The 17 T cell receptor beta chains below come from one sample, sequenced in a study of human CD8 memory T cell subsets. Sequencing libraries of TCR beta were made by UMI-labeled 5' RACE. TCRdb re-called the 5' RACE reads and shows each CDR3 protein once, DNA omitted. In total, the table holds fewer than 20,000 distinct CDR3 sequences. The source material was CD8+ T cells from PBMCs. These receptors all stem from a human donor in good health.

The V gene is TRBV6-5, the J gene TRBJ2-1; TCRdb proposes TRBD2, but this gene call is untestable without DNA. The CDR3 length is 17 residues. Germline V gene data show CDR1 as MNHEY and CDR2 as SVGAGI. CDR3 in amino acids: CASSTAVLLGGENEQFF.

The gene calls are TRBV13 and TRBJ2-2; TCRdb's D gene call, TRBD1, goes unchecked for lack of DNA. The CDR3 totals 16 residues. The germline V gene encodes CDR1 PRHDT and CDR2 FYEKMQ (reference sequence). CDR3 in amino acids: CASSPLTGRNTGELFF.

This rearrangement joins TRBV7-9 to TRBJ2-1; the TRBD2 assignment by TCRdb is unverifiable without DNA. The CDR3 extends over 14 amino acids. The germline V gene has CDR1 SEHNR and CDR2 FQNEAQ (reference sequence). CDR3 sequence reads: CASSPEARYNEQFF.

The chain couples TRBV27 to TRBJ1-5; there is no DNA to check the TCRdb D call of TRBD1. Germline CDR1 is MNHEY and CDR2 is SMNVEV (reference sequence). The CDR3 has 18 residues. CDR3 sequence reads: CASSGLRQGASLNQPQHF.

The genes are TRBV19 and TRBJ1-1. Per germline, CDR1 LNHDA and CDR2 SQIVND (reference sequence). The CDR3 consists of 14 residues. The CDR3 sequence is CASSLQGMNTEAFF.

The rearrangement links TRBV6-5 to TRBJ2-2; the TCRdb D gene call, TRBD2, has no DNA to confirm it. The CDR3 runs 15 residues. Germline loops: CDR1 MNHEY, CDR2 SVGAGI. CDR3 region: CASSSGSLNTGELFF.

CDR3 region: CASSLVPSYEQYF. The V and J genes are TRBV5-1 and TRBJ2-7. This CDR3 comprises 13 residues. Per the germline V gene, CDR1 is SGHRS and CDR2 is YFSETQ.

V is TRBV6-5 and J is TRBJ1-1; there is no DNA to check the TCRdb D call of TRBD1. This CDR3 spans 15 amino acids. Per germline, CDR1 MNHEY and CDR2 SVGAGI. The CDR3 is CASSSGGAGGTEAFF.

This chain joins TRBV5-1 and TRBJ2-3; the D call from TCRdb, TRBD2, cannot be confirmed without DNA. Germline V gene sequence: CDR1 SGHRS, CDR2 YFSETQ. The CDR3 contains 19 residues. The chain's CDR3 is CASSSPGSSGLVGADTQYF.

The chain links TRBV20-1 to TRBJ2-5; TCRdb names TRBD1, which stays unverified in the absence of DNA. There are 13 residues in the CDR3. Germline V gene data show CDR1 as DFQATT and CDR2 as SNEGSKA (reference sequence). CDR3 protein: CSALPVGEETQYF.

V and J are TRBV28 and TRBJ2-1; the D gene TCRdb calls, TRBD2, cannot be checked with no DNA. The germline CDR1 and CDR2 sequences are MDHEN and SYDVKM. The CDR3 consists of 13 residues. CDR3 loop: CASSGTFYNEQFF.

In terms of frequency, this clonotype is medium-sized (0.01 to 0.1%). The chain has TRBV7-6 and TRBJ1-2; with no DNA, the TCRdb D assignment of TRBD1 cannot be verified. Germline assignment: CDR1 SGHVS and CDR2 FNYEAQ. The CDR3 spans 15 residues. CDR3 residues: CASSVTQGSVHGYTF.

CDR3: CASSSQGKDTQYF. The chain carries TRBV5-5 and TRBJ2-3; TCRdb's D gene call, TRBD1, goes unchecked for lack of DNA. There are 13 residues in the CDR3. Germline values: CDR1 SGHKS, CDR2 YYEKEE (reference sequence).

V usage is TRBV4-2 and J usage is TRBJ1-1; TCRdb's assignment of TRBD1 cannot be checked, as there is no DNA. Germline CDR1 is LGHNA and CDR2 is YNFKEQ. The CDR3 totals 14 residues. CDR3: CASSPGQGGTEAFF.

The chain recombines TRBV27 with TRBJ2-5. CDR3 size: 13 residues. The V gene's germline CDR1 is MNHEY and CDR2 SMNVEV (reference sequence). CDR3 protein: CASSLSIQETQYF.

The V call is TRBV4-3, the J call TRBJ2-7; TCRdb proposes TRBD2, but this gene call is untestable without DNA. Germline CDR1 and CDR2: LGHNA and YSLEER. CDR3 length equals 15 residues. The CDR3 here is CASSQGEGPTYEQYF.

The chain uses TRBV4-2 and TRBJ2-7; no DNA is available, so the TRBD2 call from TCRdb remains unchecked. Germline V CDR1 and CDR2: LGHNA, YNFKEQ. The length of the CDR3 is 16 residues. Here the CDR3 reads CASSQRLADSSDEQYF.